The 32 T cell receptor beta chains listed next were all sequenced from one sample in a study of chemoradiotherapy in HPV16-positive cancers (dated by TCRdb to between 2021 and 2022). Library creation used the immunoSEQ multiplex PCR assay. TCRdb limited this immuneACCESS table to in-frame rearrangements with V and J called. A share of clones is missing; checked studies link under half to unresolved V genes, and the rest is unexplained. This sample gives approximately 8,200 clones in total; approximately 83% of them show up just once. Of the sample, 2.5% to 3% is held by the ten largest clones. This specimen consisted of blood, obtained from a patient who underwent chemoradiotherapy. These receptor sequences come from a human donor with HPV-associated anogenital cancer.

The rearrangement links TRBV19 to TRBJ2-2; 10 nucleotides align to TRBD1. The germline CDR1 and CDR2 sequences are LNHDA and SQIVND (reference sequence). This CDR3 contains 17 residues. V lost 3 bases, J lost 5 bases, and 9 bases stayed unmatched. The CDR3 nucleotides read TGTGCCAGTAGTATCGGGCGACAGGGGGCGAGGACCGGGGAGCTGTTTTTT. The encoded protein is CASSIGRQGARTGELFF.

This clone turned up a few times. V is TRBV4-2 and J is TRBJ2-1, with unresolved D. Trimming removed 5 bases at V and 8 bases at J, with 16 bases between. The CDR3 consists of 14 residues. The V gene's germline CDR1 is LGHNA and CDR2 YNFKEQ. CDR3 DNA sequence: TGTGCCAGCAGCTCTGACCCCTCCCGTGATGAGCAGTTCTTC. Its protein product is CASSSDPSRDEQFF.

The genes are TRBV7-2 and TRBJ1-1; maybe TRBD1 (5 bases). V dropped 5 bases and J dropped 6 bases, with 10 bases sitting between them. Looked up from germline, CDR1 is SGHTA and CDR2 is FQGNSA. CDR3 size: 12 residues. CDR3 DNA: TGTGCCAGCAGCCGGGACGCCGCTGAAGCTTTCTTT. This sequence encodes CASSRDAAEAFF.

The rearrangement uses TRBV27 and TRBJ2-2; 9 bases align to TRBD1. Germline values: CDR1 MNHEY, CDR2 SMNVEV (reference sequence). J was trimmed by 3 bases and V by 2 bases; bases with no gene match: 4. This CDR3 has 16 amino acids. In DNA, the CDR3 is TGTGCCAGCAGTTTAATCGGACAGGGGTACACCGGGGAGCTGTTTTTT. Its protein product is CASSLIGQGYTGELFF.

This sequence joins TRBV11-3 and TRBJ1-4; 12 bases match TRBD1. J lost 4 bases, V lost 5 bases, and 8 bases had no gene match. CDR1 and CDR2 from the germline V gene are SGHNT and YENEEA. The CDR3 is 17 amino acids. CDR3 amino acids: CASSHRDRGLNNEKLFF. The CDR3 DNA reads as TGTGCCAGCAGCCACCGGGACAGGGGGCTTAATAATGAAAAACTGTTTTTT.

The chain is built from TRBV15 and TRBJ1-6, with a possible D match to TRBD1 (5 bases). This CDR3 is 16 amino acids long. Germline values: CDR1 LNHNV, CDR2 YYDKDF (reference sequence). V lost 0 bases and J lost 8, with 14 bases in between. The CDR3 DNA is TGTGCCACCAGCAGAGATATCAGGCAGGGAGATTCACCCCTCCACTTT. Its translation is CATSRDIRQGDSPLHF.

This chain connects TRBV9 to TRBJ2-1; a weak D match, TRBD1 (6 bases). The CDR3 is made up of 14 amino acids. Germline values: CDR1 SGDLS, CDR2 YYNGEE. Between the trimmed V and J ends, which lost 0 bases and 10 bases, there was a span of 14 bases. The CDR3 coding sequence is TGTGCCAGCAGCGTAGTCTGGGGGCGTGAGGAGCAGTTCTTC. As protein: CASSVVWGREEQFF.

The V call is TRBV19, the J call TRBJ2-1; D is undetermined. Trimming removed 5 bases from V and 8 bases from J, with 10 bases in between. The CDR3 totals 12 residues. Per the germline V gene, CDR1 is LNHDA and CDR2 is SQIVND (reference sequence). CDR3 nucleotide sequence: TGTGCCAGTAGTTTTGAGTGGTATGAGCAGTTCTTC. It yields the protein CASSFEWYEQFF.

The chain combines TRBV14 with TRBJ1-3, with D unresolved. The germline gives CDR1 SGHDN, CDR2 FVKESK. The CDR3 covers 13 residues. V was pared by 1 base and J by 3 bases, with 4 bases between. Here the CDR3 DNA reads TGTGCCAGCAGCCAAGTGGGTGGAAACACCATATATTTT. It is translated as CASSQVGGNTIYF.

CDR3 bases: TGTGCCAGCAGCTCTGGGCAAATGAACACTGAAGCTTTCTTT. Its protein product is CASSSGQMNTEAFF. The rearrangement joins TRBV11-3 to TRBJ1-1, with unresolved D. The V and J ends lost 4 bases and 0 bases respectively, with 9 bases between them. The V gene's germline CDR1 is SGHNT and CDR2 YENEEA. The CDR3 covers 14 residues.

The chain carries TRBV9 and TRBJ2-3, with 10 bases lining up with TRBD2. The CDR3 loop spans 16 amino acids. With V trimmed by 3 bases and J by 2 bases, 6 bases remained unmatched. From germline, CDR1 is SGDLS and CDR2 YYNGEE. The CDR3 sequence: CASSDQLAGITDTQYF. CDR3 nucleotide sequence: TGTGCCAGCAGCGACCAACTAGCGGGGATCACAGATACGCAGTATTTT.

This rearrangement joins TRBV9 to TRBJ2-7; either TRBD1 or TRBD2 may supply D (5 bases each). From germline, CDR1 is SGDLS and CDR2 YYNGEE. The CDR3 sequence is 14 residues long. Trimming left V 0 bases short and J 2 bases short, with 9 bases between. The CDR3 nucleotides are TGTGCCAGCAGCGTAGGGGGGTCCGCCTACGAGCAGTACTTC. Its protein product is CASSVGGSAYEQYF.

The gene calls are TRBV4-2 and TRBJ2-3, with TRBD2 matching over 8 bases. Germline CDR1 and CDR2: LGHNA and YNFKEQ. With V trimmed by 1 base and J by 6 bases, 12 bases remained unmatched. This CDR3 has 17 residues. CDR3 nucleotides: TGTGCCAGCAGCCAAGCCGCGGGCACGGGGGGGCTGGATACGCAGTATTTT. It translates to CASSQAAGTGGLDTQYF.

This chain uses TRBV10-1 with TRBJ2-3, with 11 bases aligning to TRBD2. The CDR3 totals 17 residues. Germline trimming cut 1 base from V and 5 bases from J; bases unmatched to any gene: 8. Germline V gives CDR1 WNHNN, CDR2 SYGVQD (reference sequence). CDR3 in amino acids: CASSEWASGGRRDTQYF. The CDR3 bases are TGCGCCAGCAGTGAGTGGGCTAGCGGGGGGAGAAGAGATACGCAGTATTTT.

This chain connects TRBV5-6 to TRBJ1-5, with D possibly matching TRBD1 (5 bases). Trimming left V 4 bases short and J 5 bases short, with 13 bases between. Germline V gene data show CDR1 as SGHDT and CDR2 as YYEEEE. The CDR3 extends over 14 amino acids. The CDR3 DNA follows: TGTGCCAGCAGCCATCGGGGCCCAGATCAGCCCCAGCATTTT. Amino acid sequence: CASSHRGPDQPQHF.

The chain couples TRBV15 to TRBJ1-2; tentatively, D is TRBD1 (5 bases). V lost 5 bases, J lost 1 base, and 14 bases lay in between. Germline CDR1 and CDR2: LNHNV and YYDKDF (reference sequence). The CDR3 length is 15 residues. CDR3 bases: TGTGCCACCAGCCCAGGCGGGGGAGGTAACTATGGCTACACCTTC. Residues: CATSPGGGGNYGYTF.

The rearrangement links TRBV18 to TRBJ1-5; D not resolved. There are 13 residues in the CDR3. V dropped 6 bases and J dropped 4 bases, with 10 bases sitting between them. The germline V gene encodes CDR1 KGHSH and CDR2 LQKENI. The CDR3 DNA is TGTGCCAGCTCCCCGAGCAAGAATCAGCCCCAGCATTTT. As protein: CASSPSKNQPQHF.

In this sample, this clone turned up a few times. The chain carries TRBV11-3 and TRBJ2-2; D remains unclear. The V end was cut by 1 base, the J end by 1 base, with 4 bases between. The germline V gene has CDR1 SGHNT and CDR2 YENEEA. The CDR3 runs to 14 residues. In DNA, the CDR3 is TGTGCCAGCAGCTTAGGGGGGAACACCGGGGAGCTGTTTTTT. This sequence encodes CASSLGGNTGELFF.

V usage is TRBV6-5 and J usage is TRBJ2-5, with 7 bases that match TRBD2. J was trimmed by 5 bases and V by 5 bases; bases with no gene match: 11. Germline values: CDR1 MNHEY, CDR2 SVGAGI. This CDR3 has 15 amino acids. The CDR3, as DNA: TGTGCCAGCAGTCCCGGGGAGGGAGATTGGGAGACCCAGTACTTC. Amino acid sequence: CASSPGEGDWETQYF.

This clone was seen a handful of times. The V gene is TRBV2, the J gene TRBJ2-3, with D unclear. V was shortened by 6 bases and J by 0 bases, with 4 bases between the two germline ends. The CDR3 is 12 residues long. The germline gives CDR1 SNHLY, CDR2 FYNNEI. In nucleotides, the CDR3 is TGTGCCAGCAGCGCTAGCACAGATACGCAGTATTTT. The encoded protein is CASSASTDTQYF. Full variable domain (outside the CDR3, taken from reference TRBV2 and TRBJ2-3): EPEVTQTPSHQVTQMGQEVILRCVPISNHLYFYWYRQILGQKVEFLVSFYNNEISEKSEIFDDQFSVERPDGSNFTLKIRSTKLEDSAMYFCASSASTDTQYFGPGTRLTVL.

J is TRBJ2-7 and V is TRBV7-9, with a possible D match to TRBD1 (6 bases). The CDR3 length is 14 residues. The V gene lost 6 bases and the J gene lost 2 bases, with 14 bases spanning the gap. CDR1 and CDR2 from the germline V gene are SEHNR and FQNEAQ (reference sequence). This CDR3 reads CASRRTGTTYEQYF. In nucleotides, the CDR3 is TGTGCCAGCAGGCGCACAGGGACAACCTACGAGCAGTACTTC.

The chain is built from TRBV28 and TRBJ1-5, with D perhaps matching TRBD1 (6 bases). The germline V gene encodes CDR1 MDHEN and CDR2 SYDVKM. Trimming took off 5 bases at V and 3 bases at J, with 20 bases between the two ends. The CDR3 sequence is 17 residues long. CDR3 amino acids: CASSLLTSGDTNQPQHF. CDR3 DNA sequence: TGTGCCAGCAGTCTCCTGACATCAGGGGACACCAATCAGCCCCAGCATTTT.

The chain employs TRBV5-6 and TRBJ1-2; TRBD1 matches 7 bases. Germline CDR1 is SGHDT and CDR2 is YYEEEE. V dropped 1 base and J dropped 5; count of bases not matched to a gene: 8. The CDR3 is 15 amino acids. The CDR3: CASSLNVGRGYGYTF. The CDR3 bases are TGTGCCAGCAGCTTGAATGTTGGCAGGGGGTATGGCTACACCTTC.

This chain connects TRBV19 to TRBJ1-5; 8 bases are a match to TRBD1. Germline CDR1 reads LNHDA; CDR2 reads SQIVND (reference sequence). The CDR3 extends over 15 amino acids. V lost 9 bases and J lost 7; bases outside the gene matches: 14. CDR3 in DNA: TGTGCCAGCAGGGTGACAGGGGCGCCGGGACAGCCCCAGCATTTT. Translation: CASRVTGAPGQPQHF.

J is TRBJ1-2 and V is TRBV10-2; TRBD1 is a possible D gene (6 bases). This CDR3 is built from 15 residues. Deletions cut 0 bases from V and 8 bases from J, with 16 bases between. The germline gives CDR1 WSHSY, CDR2 SAAADI. The CDR3: CASSESASGVSGYTF. The CDR3, as DNA: TGCGCCAGCAGTGAGTCTGCTTCAGGGGTGAGCGGCTACACCTTC.

The gene calls are TRBV2 and TRBJ1-2, with D possibly being TRBD1 (5 bases). The CDR3 contains 15 residues. V gave up 0 bases and J gave up 0 bases, with 8 bases separating them. Germline V gives CDR1 SNHLY, CDR2 FYNNEI. The DNA for the CDR3 is TGTGCCAGCAGTGAAGCGGGACTCGCTAACTATGGCTACACCTTC. This codes for CASSEAGLANYGYTF.

Regarding this clone: Other DNA sequences in this specimen translate into the identical CDR3. The CDR3 region is CASSLLAGGPDTQYF. The CDR3, as DNA: TGTGCCAGCAGCTTACTAGCGGGGGGGCCAGATACGCAGTATTTT. The V gene is TRBV7-2, the J gene TRBJ2-3, with 12 bases matching TRBD2. Trimming at V came to 2 bases and at J to 4 bases, leaving 1 base not matched to a gene. Germline loops: CDR1 SGHTA, CDR2 FQGNSA. This CDR3 is built from 15 residues.

The chain has TRBV19 and TRBJ1-5; D is uncertain. Trimming took 3 bases from V and 0 from J, leaving 15 bases between them. Germline assignment: CDR1 LNHDA and CDR2 SQIVND (reference sequence). The CDR3 is 17 amino acids. The CDR3 is CASSIGHLGYSNQPQHF. CDR3 nucleotide sequence: TGTGCCAGTAGTATCGGCCATCTTGGGTATAGCAATCAGCCCCAGCATTTT.

The rearrangement joins TRBV5-1 to TRBJ2-1, with D maybe TRBD2 (5 bases). The ends were cut back, 0 bases at V and 2 bases at J, with 6 bases in the middle. The CDR3 is made up of 14 amino acids. Per the germline V gene, CDR1 is SGHRS and CDR2 is YFSETQ. CDR3 nucleotide sequence: TGCGCCAGCAGCTTGGGCGGGCCCTACAATGAGCAGTTCTTC. Amino acid sequence: CASSLGGPYNEQFF. The whole variable domain, filled in from reference TRBV5-1 and TRBJ2-1, reads KAGVTQTPRYLIKTRGQQVTLSCSPISGHRSVSWYQQTPGQGLQFLFEYFSETQRNKGNFPGRFSGRQFSNSRSEMNVSTLELGDSALYLCASSLGGPYNEQFFGPGTRLTVL.

V is TRBV6-4 and J is TRBJ1-6; D remains ambiguous. Between the trimmed V and J ends, which lost 4 bases and 6 bases, there was a span of 10 bases. Per the germline V gene, CDR1 is MRHNA and CDR2 is SNTAGT. The CDR3 is 14 residues long. The CDR3, as DNA: TGTGCCAGCAGTGTGACCCCTGGTAATTCACCCCTCCACTTT. Translated, it gives CASSVTPGNSPLHF.

This sequence joins TRBV7-2 and TRBJ2-7; D gene ambiguous. V shed 1 base and J shed 3 bases, with 4 bases lying between them. Germline loops: CDR1 SGHTA, CDR2 FQGNSA. The CDR3 contains 12 residues. The CDR3 sequence is CASSLGSYEQYF. DNA for the CDR3: TGTGCCAGCAGCTTAGGCAGCTACGAGCAGTACTTC. The complete variable domain, with remaining parts taken from reference TRBV7-2 and TRBJ2-7, reads GAGVSQSPSNKVTEKGKDVELRCDPISGHTALYWYRQSLGQGLEFLIYFQGNSAPDKSGLPSDRFSAERTGGSVSTLTIQRTQQEDSAVYLCASSLGSYEQYFGPGTRLTVT.

The chain recombines TRBV5-4 with TRBJ2-7; D possibly corresponds to TRBD2 (6 bases). CDR1 SGHNT and CDR2 YYREEE come from the germline V gene (reference sequence). The CDR3 extends over 16 amino acids. Deletions cut 0 bases from V and 3 bases from J, with 16 bases between. CDR3 sequence: CASSLGPRGAGYEQYF. The CDR3 DNA reads as TGTGCCAGCAGCTTGGGACCGCGGGGTGCGGGCTACGAGCAGTACTTC.